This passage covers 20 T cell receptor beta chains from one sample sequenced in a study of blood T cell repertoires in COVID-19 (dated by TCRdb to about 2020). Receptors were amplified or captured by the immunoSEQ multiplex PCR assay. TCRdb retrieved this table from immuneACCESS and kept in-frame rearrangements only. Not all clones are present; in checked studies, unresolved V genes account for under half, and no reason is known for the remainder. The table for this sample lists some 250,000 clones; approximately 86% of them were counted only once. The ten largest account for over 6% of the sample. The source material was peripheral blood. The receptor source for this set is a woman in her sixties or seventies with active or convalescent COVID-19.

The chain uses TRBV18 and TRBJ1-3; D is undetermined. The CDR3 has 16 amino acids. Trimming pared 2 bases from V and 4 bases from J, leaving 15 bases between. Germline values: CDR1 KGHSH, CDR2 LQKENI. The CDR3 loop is CASSPKGVQQGNTIYF. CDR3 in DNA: TGTGCCAGCTCACCAAAAGGAGTCCAGCAAGGAAACACCATATATTTT.

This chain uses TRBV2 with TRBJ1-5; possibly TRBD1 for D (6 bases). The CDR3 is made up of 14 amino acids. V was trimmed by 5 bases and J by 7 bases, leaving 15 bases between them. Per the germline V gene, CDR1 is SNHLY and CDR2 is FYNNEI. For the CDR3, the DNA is TGTGCCAGCAGTCGTGAGGGCGGGGGCCAGCCCCAGCATTTT. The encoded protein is CASSREGGGQPQHF. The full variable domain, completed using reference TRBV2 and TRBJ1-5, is EPEVTQTPSHQVTQMGQEVILRCVPISNHLYFYWYRQILGQKVEFLVSFYNNEISEKSEIFDDQFSVERPDGSNFTLKIRSTKLEDSAMYFCASSREGGGQPQHFGDGTRLSIL.

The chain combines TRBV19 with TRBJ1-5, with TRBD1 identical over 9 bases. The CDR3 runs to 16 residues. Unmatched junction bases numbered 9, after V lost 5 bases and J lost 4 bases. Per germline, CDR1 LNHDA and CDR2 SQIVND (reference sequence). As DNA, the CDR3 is TGTGCCAGTAGTCCTGTCCCGGGACAGGGAAATCAGCCCCAGCATTTT. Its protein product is CASSPVPGQGNQPQHF.

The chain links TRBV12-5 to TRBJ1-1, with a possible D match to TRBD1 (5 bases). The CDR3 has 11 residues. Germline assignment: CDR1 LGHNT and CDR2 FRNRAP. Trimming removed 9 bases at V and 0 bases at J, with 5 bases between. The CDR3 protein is CASRVNTEAFF. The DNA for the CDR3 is TGTGCTAGCAGGGTGAACACTGAAGCTTTCTTT.

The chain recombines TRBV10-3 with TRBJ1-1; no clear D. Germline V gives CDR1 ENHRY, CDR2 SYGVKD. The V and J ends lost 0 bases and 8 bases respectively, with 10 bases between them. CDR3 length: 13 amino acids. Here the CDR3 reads CAISESREAEAFF. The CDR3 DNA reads TGTGCCATCAGTGAGTCGCGGGAGGCAGAAGCTTTCTTT.

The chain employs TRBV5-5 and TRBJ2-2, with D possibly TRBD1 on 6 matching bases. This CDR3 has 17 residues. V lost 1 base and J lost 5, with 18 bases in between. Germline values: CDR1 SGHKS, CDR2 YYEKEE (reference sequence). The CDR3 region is CASSLFRQPGETGELFF. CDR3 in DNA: TGTGCCAGCAGCTTGTTCCGCCAGCCAGGGGAGACCGGGGAGCTGTTTTTT. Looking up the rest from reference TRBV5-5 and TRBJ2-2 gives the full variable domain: DAGVTQSPTHLIKTRGQQVTLRCSPISGHKSVSWYQQVLGQGPQFIFQYYEKEERGRGNFPDRFSARQFPNYSSELNVNALLLGDSALYLCASSLFRQPGETGELFFGEGSRLTVL.

DNA of the CDR3: TGTGCCAGCAGGGTGTTCTCTGGAAACACCATATATTTT. Amino acids: CASRVFSGNTIYF. This chain uses TRBV19 with TRBJ1-3, with TRBD1 as a possible D gene (5 bases). CDR1 and CDR2 from the germline V gene are LNHDA and SQIVND (reference sequence). V shed 9 bases and J shed 0 bases, with 9 bases lying between them. The CDR3 has 13 amino acids.

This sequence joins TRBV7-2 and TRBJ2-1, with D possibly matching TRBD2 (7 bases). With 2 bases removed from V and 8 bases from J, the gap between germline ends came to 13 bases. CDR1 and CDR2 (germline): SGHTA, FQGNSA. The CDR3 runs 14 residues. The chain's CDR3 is CASSLLRGADEQFF. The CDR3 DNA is TGTGCCAGCAGCTTACTACGGGGGGCGGATGAGCAGTTCTTC.

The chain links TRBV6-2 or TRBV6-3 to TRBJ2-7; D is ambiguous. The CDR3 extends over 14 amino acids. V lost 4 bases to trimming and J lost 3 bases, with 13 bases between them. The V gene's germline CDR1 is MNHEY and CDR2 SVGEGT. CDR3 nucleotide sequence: TGTGCCAGCAGTTCTAACCTAGAGTTCTACGAGCAGTACTTC. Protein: CASSSNLEFYEQYF.

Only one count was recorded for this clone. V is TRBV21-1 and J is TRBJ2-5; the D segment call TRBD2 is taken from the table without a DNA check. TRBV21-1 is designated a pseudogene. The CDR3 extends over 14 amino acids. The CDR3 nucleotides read TGTGCCAGGAAACGCGGGGGTACCGGACAGACCCAGTACTTC. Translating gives CARKRGGTGQTQYF.

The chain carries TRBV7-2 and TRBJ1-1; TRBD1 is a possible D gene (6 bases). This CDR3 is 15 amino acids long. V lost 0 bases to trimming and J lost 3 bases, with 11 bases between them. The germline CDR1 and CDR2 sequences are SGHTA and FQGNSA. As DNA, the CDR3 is TGTGCCAGCAGCTTAGCGGGAGGGGGGTACACTGAAGCTTTCTTT. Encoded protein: CASSLAGGGYTEAFF.

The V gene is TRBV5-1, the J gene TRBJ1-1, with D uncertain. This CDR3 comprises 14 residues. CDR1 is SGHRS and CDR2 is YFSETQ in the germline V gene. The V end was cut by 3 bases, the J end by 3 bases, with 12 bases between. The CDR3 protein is CASSSQTYYTEAFF. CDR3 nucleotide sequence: TGCGCCAGCAGCTCACAGACCTATTACACTGAAGCTTTCTTT.

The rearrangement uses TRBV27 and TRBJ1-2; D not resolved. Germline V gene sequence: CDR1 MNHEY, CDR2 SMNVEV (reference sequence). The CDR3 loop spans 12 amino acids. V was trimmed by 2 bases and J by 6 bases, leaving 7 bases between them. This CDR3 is CASSLRGNGYTF. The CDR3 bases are TGTGCCAGCAGTTTACGGGGTAATGGCTACACCTTC.

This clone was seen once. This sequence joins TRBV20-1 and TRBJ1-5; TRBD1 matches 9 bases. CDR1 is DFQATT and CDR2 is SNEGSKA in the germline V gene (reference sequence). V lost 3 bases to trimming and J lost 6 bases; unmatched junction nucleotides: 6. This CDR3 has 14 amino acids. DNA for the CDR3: TGCAGTGCTAGTGAGACAGGGGGTCCTCAGCCCCAGCATTTT. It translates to CSASETGGPQPQHF.

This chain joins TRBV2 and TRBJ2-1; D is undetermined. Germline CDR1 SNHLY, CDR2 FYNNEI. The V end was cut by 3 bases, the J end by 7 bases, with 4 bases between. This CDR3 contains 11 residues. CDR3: CASSEENEQFF. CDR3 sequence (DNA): TGTGCCAGCAGTGAGGAGAATGAGCAGTTCTTC.

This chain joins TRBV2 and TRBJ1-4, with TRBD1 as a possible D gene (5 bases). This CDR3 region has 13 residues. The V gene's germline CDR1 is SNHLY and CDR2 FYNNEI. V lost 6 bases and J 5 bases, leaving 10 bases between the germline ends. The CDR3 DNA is TGTGCCAGCAGGGGGGGAGTCAATGAAAAACTGTTTTTT. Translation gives CASRGGVNEKLFF.

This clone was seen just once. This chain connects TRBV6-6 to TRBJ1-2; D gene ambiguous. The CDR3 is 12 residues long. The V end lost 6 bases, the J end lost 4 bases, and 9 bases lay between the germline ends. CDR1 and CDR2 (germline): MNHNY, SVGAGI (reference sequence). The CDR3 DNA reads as TGTGCCAGCAGCCGACGTTCCTATGGCTACACCTTC. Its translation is CASSRRSYGYTF.

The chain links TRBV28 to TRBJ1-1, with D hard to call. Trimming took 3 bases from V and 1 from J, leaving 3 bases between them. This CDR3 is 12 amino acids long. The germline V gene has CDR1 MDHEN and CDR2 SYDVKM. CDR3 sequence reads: CASSLRNTEAFF. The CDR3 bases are TGTGCCAGCAGTTTGAGGAACACTGAAGCTTTCTTT.

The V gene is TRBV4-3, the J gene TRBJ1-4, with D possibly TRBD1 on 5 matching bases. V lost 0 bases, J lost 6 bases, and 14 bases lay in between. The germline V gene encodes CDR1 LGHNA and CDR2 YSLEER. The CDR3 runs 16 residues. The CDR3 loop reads CASSQDLIGGDEKLFF. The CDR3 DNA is TGCGCCAGCAGCCAAGATCTCATCGGGGGGGATGAAAAACTGTTTTTT.

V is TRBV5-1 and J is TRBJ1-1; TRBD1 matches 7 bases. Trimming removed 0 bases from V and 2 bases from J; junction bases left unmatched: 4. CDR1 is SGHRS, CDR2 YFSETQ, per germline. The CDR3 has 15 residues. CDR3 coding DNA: TGCGCCAGCAGCTTGGGTAGGGGGCCTAACACTGAAGCTTTCTTT. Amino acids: CASSLGRGPNTEAFF.